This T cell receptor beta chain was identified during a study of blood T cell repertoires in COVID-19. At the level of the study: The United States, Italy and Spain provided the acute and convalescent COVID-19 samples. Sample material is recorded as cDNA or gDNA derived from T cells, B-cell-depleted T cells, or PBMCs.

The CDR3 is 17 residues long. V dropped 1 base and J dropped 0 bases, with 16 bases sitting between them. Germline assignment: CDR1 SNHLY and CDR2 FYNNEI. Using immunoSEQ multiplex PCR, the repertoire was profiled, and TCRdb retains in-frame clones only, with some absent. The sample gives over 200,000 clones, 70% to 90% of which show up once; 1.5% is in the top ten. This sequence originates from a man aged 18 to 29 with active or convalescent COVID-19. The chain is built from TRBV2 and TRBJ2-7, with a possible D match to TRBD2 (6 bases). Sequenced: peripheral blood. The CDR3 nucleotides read TGTGCCAGCAGTGAAGAGTCGCTAGCGAAAAGCTCCTACGAGCAGTACTTC. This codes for CASSEESLAKSSYEQYF.